This passage covers 7 T cell receptor beta chains from one sample sequenced in a study of intratumoral heterogeneity in liver cancer. Only in-frame clones appear in the TCRdb table, and some are missing; sequencing was by immunoSEQ multiplex PCR. The sample lists 21,000 or so clones; around two thirds were seen once. Sequences were derived from tumor-adjacent normal tissue, sampled before any cancer treatment. These receptor sequences come from a woman in her 70s with hepatocellular carcinoma.

The chain links TRBV27 to TRBJ2-5, with 9 positions matching TRBD1. Germline V lookup: CDR1 MNHEY, CDR2 SMNVEV (reference sequence). The CDR3 totals 17 residues. V was pared by 5 bases and J by 3 bases, with 13 bases of the junction left unmatched. CDR3 sequence (DNA): TGTGCCAGCAGTCCGAGCCACAGGGGGCGGGGTAAAGAGACCCAGTACTTC. Protein product: CASSPSHRGRGKETQYF.

The CDR3 loop is CASSQSGSSYNEQFF. CDR3 nucleotides: TGTGCCAGCAGCCAAAGCGGGAGTTCCTACAATGAGCAGTTCTTC. The J gene is TRBJ2-1, the V gene TRBV9; 8 bases agree with TRBD2. Germline CDR1 and CDR2: SGDLS and YYNGEE. There are 15 residues in the CDR3. V lost 4 bases, J lost 1 base, and 4 bases stayed unmatched.

This chain uses TRBV7-9 with TRBJ2-5; 8 nucleotides line up with TRBD1. Germline assignment: CDR1 SEHNR and CDR2 FQNEAQ (reference sequence). Trimming took 1 base from V and 7 from J; bases not matched to a gene: 14. This CDR3 is 17 amino acids long. CDR3 sequence (DNA): TGTGCCAGCAGCTTAGTCGGCAGGGGGCAAATTGGGGTGACCCAGTACTTC. It translates to CASSLVGRGQIGVTQYF. Full variable domain (remainder filled in from reference TRBV7-9 and TRBJ2-5): DTGVSQNPRHKITKRGQNVTFRCDPISEHNRLYWYRQTLGQGPEFLTYFQNEAQLEKSRLLSDRFSAERPKGSFSTLEIQRTEQGDSAMYLCASSLVGRGQIGVTQYFGPGTRLLVL.

The chain joins TRBV6-6 to TRBJ2-3; possibly TRBD2 for D (6 bases). V was shortened by 6 bases and J by 2 bases, with 9 bases between the two germline ends. CDR3 length equals 13 residues. Germline CDR1 and CDR2: MNHNY and SVGAGI (reference sequence). The CDR3 loop reads CASSRDSTDTQYF. As DNA, the CDR3 is TGTGCCAGCAGCCGGGACTCCACAGATACGCAGTATTTT.

This clone was observed once. The V and J genes are TRBV3-1 (or the pseudogene TRBV3-2) and TRBJ2-5; tentative D call: TRBD2 (6 bases). V shed 3 bases and J shed 4 bases, with 12 bases lying between them. The CDR3 is made up of 14 amino acids. The germline CDR1 and CDR2 sequences are LGHDT and YNNKEL (reference sequence). The CDR3 DNA reads TGTGCCAGCAGCCATGGCGGGACCGGAGAGACCCAGTACTTC. Translated, it gives CASSHGGTGETQYF.

The genes are TRBV5-1 and TRBJ2-1; no clear D. The V and J ends lost 0 bases and 11 bases respectively, with 12 bases between them. The length of the CDR3 is 13 residues. Germline loops: CDR1 SGHRS, CDR2 YFSETQ. CDR3 bases: TGCGCCAGCAGCTTGGAAGCTGATGTAAAGCAGTTCTTC. Translation gives CASSLEADVKQFF.

A few counts support this clone. This chain links TRBV11-3 with TRBJ1-1, with D perhaps matching TRBD1 (6 bases). Germline values: CDR1 SGHNT, CDR2 YENEEA. This CDR3 comprises 18 residues. V gave up 5 bases and J gave up 1 base, with 23 bases separating them. CDR3 in amino acids: CASSPARGGTQANTEAFF. The CDR3 nucleotides read TGTGCCAGCAGCCCCGCACGCGGGGGGACACAAGCGAACACTGAAGCTTTCTTT.